This TCR beta chain was sequenced for a study of Graves' ophthalmopathy and Graves' hyperthyroidism. At the level of the study: At initial diagnosis, peripheral blood was obtained, and this preceded any treatment.

Investigators amplified TCR beta CDR3 regions from RNA transcripts. The first round was an RT-PCR with HTBI primers, and the second round was a multiplex PCR. TCRdb analysed the multiplex PCR reads with MiXCR anew, one entry per CDR3 protein. The data contain 600,000 to 700,000 distinct CDR3 sequences, 35% to 45% of them singletons. Germline CDR1 SGHDN, CDR2 FVKESK. This CDR3 comprises 10 residues. The receptor's source is an adult man with Graves' ophthalmopathy. The sequenced material came from peripheral blood. The chain has TRBV14 and TRBJ1-2; D perhaps matches TRBD1 (5 bases). The CDR3 DNA sequence: TGTGCTCCACAGGATGATGGCTACACCTTC. This codes for CAPQDDGYTF. Filled out from reference TRBV14 and TRBJ1-2, the complete variable domain reads EAGVTQFPSHSVIEKGQTVTLRCDPISGHDNLYWYRRVMGKEIKFLLHFVKESKQDESGMPNNRFLAERTGGTYSTLKVQPAELEDSGVYFCAPQDDGYTFGSGTRLTVV.